This T cell receptor (beta chain) was profiled in a study of a mutant IDH1 vaccine in newly diagnosed glioma. Regarding this clone: Its cognate antigen is unknown.

The sample's time point: week 5, during vaccination. In every dose of vaccine, 300 ug of mutant IDH1 20-mer peptide was given alongside topical imiquimod. The protocol was immunoSEQ multiplex PCR, while the TCRdb copy is restricted to in-frame clones and leaves out a portion. The sample has roughly 72,000 clones; 90% to 95% are singletons. The specimen comprised PBMCs, sampled from a glioma patient whose treatment included an IDH1 peptide vaccine. This TCR came from a woman between 50 and 59 years old with glioma.

CDR3 sequence: CASSPSGGAMGYGYTF. Written as DNA, the CDR3 is TGTGCCAGCAGCCCATCGGGGGGGGCGATGGGGTATGGCTACACCTTC. The J gene is TRBJ1-2, the V gene TRBV5-4; D may be TRBD1 (6 bases). CDR3 length: 16 residues. The ends were cut back, 4 bases at V and 5 bases at J, with 21 bases in the middle. Germline CDR1 SGHNT, CDR2 YYREEE (reference sequence).